Listed below are T cell receptor beta chains from one sample, sequenced in a study of cytomegalovirus exposure and HLA in healthy donors. The protocol was immunoSEQ multiplex PCR, while the TCRdb copy is restricted to in-frame clones and leaves out a portion. Of 76,000 or so clones listed, around 80% are singletons. The sequenced material came from PBMCs. Receptors originate from a young man in good health and CMV-seronegative. Each CDR3 is given with its conserved first and last residue. Fields, in order: D gene, clone size, J gene, V gene, CDR3 DNA, CDR3 protein. D genes are given only for firm matches. Only part of the rows carry a size: once, few, many, or a class if the clone is expanded.

>.|.|TRBJ1-4|TRBV5-1
TGCGCCAGCAGCTTCTCTAGGGCGGGCAGAGTAGAAAAACTGTTTTTT
CASSFSRAGRVEKLFF
>TRBD2|.|TRBJ2-5|TRBV7-2
TGTGCCAGCAGCTTAACTGGCAGCGGGGGGATCCAAGAGACCCAGTACTTC
CASSLTGSGGIQETQYF
>TRBD1|.|TRBJ2-7|TRBV6-5
TGTGCCAGCAGTTATCGACAGGGGGGCTACGAGCAGTACTTC
CASSYRQGGYEQYF
>.|.|TRBJ1-1|TRBV7-2
TGTGCCAGCAGCTCGACAGATTCAAACACTGAAGCTTTCTTT
CASSSTDSNTEAFF
>TRBD1|.|TRBJ1-4|TRBV25-1
TGTGCCAGCAGTGAATTTGGACAGGGAAATGAAAAACTGTTTTTT
CASSEFGQGNEKLFF
>.|.|TRBJ2-2|TRBV5-6
TGTGCCAGCAGCCGGGGATTGCGGGCGACGAACACCGGGGAGCTGTTTTTT
CASSRGLRATNTGELFF
>TRBD1|once|TRBJ1-3|TRBV28
TGTGCCAGCAGTTTGGGACAGCCAGGGCCTGGAAACACCATATATTTT
CASSLGQPGPGNTIYF
>.|.|TRBJ2-7|TRBV4-3
TGCGCCAGCAGCCAAGAAGCGGGCTATTCCTACGAGCAGTACTTC
CASSQEAGYSYEQYF
>.|.|TRBJ2-2|TRBV6-5
TGTGCCTTAGGGGGACGGGTAAACACCGGGGAGCTGTTTTTT
CALGGRVNTGELFF
>.|.|TRBJ2-5|TRBV11-2
TGTGCCAGCAGCTTGGGTTCATGGGGGCGGGCCCAAGAGACCCAGTACTTC
CASSLGSWGRAQETQYF
>TRBD1|once|TRBJ1-1|TRBV7-2
TGTGCCAGCAGCTTACGAAGAGGGGGCGCGGTTGAAGCTTTCTTT
CASSLRRGGAVEAFF
>.|.|TRBJ2-3|TRBV7-3
TGTGCCAGCAGCTTACAAACAATAGATACGCAGTATTTT
CASSLQTIDTQYF
>.|.|TRBJ2-4|TRBV4-2
TGTGCCAGCAGCCAAGTTATCGCCCGGGGGATCAGCAAAAACATTCAGTACTTC
CASSQVIARGISKNIQYF
>TRBD2|once|TRBJ2-1|TRBV30
TGTGCCTGTATTAGCGGGACGAATGACTACAGTGAGCAGTTCTTC
CACISGTNDYSEQFF
>.|.|TRBJ2-7|TRBV5-4
TGTGCCAGCGGAAGAGGAGGCTACGAGCAGTACTTC
CASGRGGYEQYF
>TRBD1|.|TRBJ2-5|TRBV7-2
TGTGCCAGCAGCTTACAAGGGACAGCCCCGGGGAAGACCCAGTACTTC
CASSLQGTAPGKTQYF
>.|.|TRBJ2-5|TRBV18
TGTGCCAGCTCACCGCGACAGGATAGGGCCCAGTACTTC
CASSPRQDRAQYF
>TRBD1|.|TRBJ1-5|TRBV19
TGTGCCAGTAGTGAAAGACAGGGACGAGGTCAGCCCCAGCATTTT
CASSERQGRGQPQHF
>TRBD1|.|TRBJ2-5|TRBV7-2
TGTGCCAGCACCTTAAACACCGGGACAGGAGAGACCCAGTACTTC
CASTLNTGTGETQYF
>.|.|TRBJ2-2|TRBV27
TGTGCCAGCAGTCTGACAGTTAACACCGGGGAGCTGTTTTTT
CASSLTVNTGELFF
>.|.|TRBJ2-1|TRBV5-5
TGTGCCAGCAGCTCACTAGAATCAACCTACAATGAGCAGTTCTTC
CASSSLESTYNEQFF
>TRBD1|.|TRBJ2-7|TRBV6-5
TGTGCCAGCTCTCAGGGACAGGGGGCGTCCTACGAGCAGTACTTC
CASSQGQGASYEQYF
>.|.|TRBJ2-3|TRBV7-9
TGTGCCAGCAGCTCGACTCTCCGGGGAACAGATACGCAGTATTTT
CASSSTLRGTDTQYF
>TRBD2|.|TRBJ2-7|TRBV6-5
TGTGCCAGCAGTACTAGCGGGGCTTCCTACGAGCAGTACTTC
CASSTSGASYEQYF
>.|.|TRBJ1-5|TRBV30
TGTGCCTGGAGTCGGCAGGACAATCAGCCCCAGCATTTT
CAWSRQDNQPQHF
>.|.|TRBJ2-2|TRBV7-2
TGTGCCAGCAGCTTAGTGGCGGGGGCCGCCGGCGGGGAGCTGTTTTTT
CASSLVAGAAGGELFF
>.|.|TRBJ2-7|TRBV30
TGTGCCTGGAGTGTACCCGAAGTAGCGGCAACCTACGAGCAGTACTTC
CAWSVPEVAATYEQYF
>.|.|TRBJ2-7|TRBV5-1
TGCGCCAGCAGCTTGGAAACAGGGCCCCCCTACGAGCAGTACTTC
CASSLETGPPYEQYF
>.|.|TRBJ2-7|TRBV4-3
TGCGCCAGCAGCCAAGGTTTTGCGTCAGGTCCCACCTACGAGCAGTACTTC
CASSQGFASGPTYEQYF
>.|once|TRBJ2-1|TRBV7-2
TGTGCCAGCAGACCAGGGAACCGCGTCAATGAGCAGTTCTTC
CASRPGNRVNEQFF
>TRBD1|once|TRBJ1-5|TRBV30
TGTGCCTGGAGTGTACGGGGCAGGGGGCGAAGTAATCAGCCCCAGCATTTT
CAWSVRGRGRSNQPQHF
>.|.|TRBJ1-2|TRBV5-4
TGTGCCAGCAGCGACCCGACAGGTTATGGCTATGGCTACACCTTC
CASSDPTGYGYGYTF
>TRBD2|.|TRBJ2-2|TRBV5-4
TGTGCCAGCGGACTAGCGGGATATCAGGAGCTGTTTTTT
CASGLAGYQELFF
>.|few|TRBJ1-2|TRBV6-6
TGTGCCAGCAGTTACTCCGGGGTGAACTATGGCTACACCTTC
CASSYSGVNYGYTF
>.|.|TRBJ1-6|TRBV27
TGTGCCAGCTCGCGGCCCACTGAACACTCACCCCTCCACTTT
CASSRPTEHSPLHF
>.|once|TRBJ2-7|TRBV27
TGTGCCAGCAGTTTATCGACGGGGGTAAGCTCCTACGAGCAGTACTTC
CASSLSTGVSSYEQYF
>.|few|TRBJ1-2|TRBV7-3
TGTGCCAGCAGCTTGGAAGGCGGTGGTGGCTACACCTTC
CASSLEGGGGYTF
>.|.|TRBJ2-5|TRBV7-2
TGTGCCAGCAGTTCAACCCTGGCAGAGACCCAGTACTTC
CASSSTLAETQYF
>TRBD1|few|TRBJ2-7|TRBV6-1
TGTGCCAGCAGTGAAGAGGCAGGGGGCTCCTACGAGCAGTACTTC
CASSEEAGGSYEQYF
>.|once|TRBJ1-2|TRBV29-1
TGCAGCGTTGACAGGGGCAGGAGCTACACCTTC
CSVDRGRSYTF
>.|.|TRBJ2-4|TRBV19
TGTGCCAGTAGTATAGGGCAGTACCTAGCCAAAAACATTCAGTACTTC
CASSIGQYLAKNIQYF
>.|few|TRBJ1-5|TRBV28
TGTGCCAGCAGTACCCCCGGCAGGGGTGGGCCCCAGCATTTT
CASSTPGRGGPQHF
>.|.|TRBJ2-3|TRBV5-4
TGTGCCAGCAGCTGGACTGGGCAAAGGGCAGATACGCAGTATTTT
CASSWTGQRADTQYF
>TRBD1|few|TRBJ2-1|TRBV7-9
TGTGCCAGCAGCTTAAAGTATGGACAGGGGTCGGGCAATGAGCAGTTCTTC
CASSLKYGQGSGNEQFF
>.|.|TRBJ2-4|TRBV18
TGTGCCAGCTCACCACCGCTGGGCGGGGAGGAAAACATTCAGTACTTC
CASSPPLGGEENIQYF
>TRBD2|.|TRBJ2-1|TRBV9
TGTGCCAGCAGCGTAGAAGTAGCGGGGGCGCAGTTCTTC
CASSVEVAGAQFF
>.|.|TRBJ1-2|TRBV7-2
TGTGCCAGCAGCTTAGGGAGTCAGGGGAACTATGGCTACACCTTC
CASSLGSQGNYGYTF
>.|.|TRBJ2-5|TRBV6-5
TGTGCCAGCAGTTACGGAGCAGAGAAGACCCAGTACTTC
CASSYGAEKTQYF
>.|.|TRBJ1-1|TRBV10-3
TGTGCCATCAGTGATGGTGCGGAAGCTTTCTTT
CAISDGAEAFF
>TRBD2|.|TRBJ2-1|TRBV19
TGTGCCAGTAGTATTCAGATAGCGGGAGGGAATGAGCAGTTCTTC
CASSIQIAGGNEQFF
>.|.|TRBJ2-2|TRBV7-9
TGTGCCAGCAGCCCCCGAGGACTCAACACCGGGGAGCTGTTTTTT
CASSPRGLNTGELFF
>TRBD1|.|TRBJ1-5|TRBV7-2
TGTGCCAGCAGCTCCGGGGACAGGTACAATCAGCCCCAGCATTTT
CASSSGDRYNQPQHF
>TRBD2|.|TRBJ2-1|TRBV5-5
TGTGCCAGCAGCAGAAGGGGACTAGCGGGGGGCAATGAGCAGTTCTTC
CASSRRGLAGGNEQFF
>.|.|TRBJ2-1|TRBV12-5
TGTGCTAGTGGCAGGATCGATGAGCAGTTCTTC
CASGRIDEQFF
>.|.|TRBJ1-6|TRBV7-2
TGTGCCAGCAGCCCGGGGTCCGCGGGGGGTTCACCCCTCCACTTT
CASSPGSAGGSPLHF
>TRBD1|.|TRBJ2-5|TRBV13
TGTGCCAGCAGCCCCCGAGGACAGGGACAGACCCAGTACTTC
CASSPRGQGQTQYF
>.|.|TRBJ1-6|TRBV4-1
TGCGCCAGCAGCCAAGATTCGTACGAGAATTCACCCCTCCACTTT
CASSQDSYENSPLHF
>.|.|TRBJ2-7|TRBV7-9
TGTGCCAGCAGCTTACCAATACAGGGTAAAGGGCCTCTCTACGAGCAGTACTTC
CASSLPIQGKGPLYEQYF
>.|.|TRBJ2-3|TRBV2
TGTGCCAGCAGTGACAGGGGCACAGATACGCAGTATTTT
CASSDRGTDTQYF
>.|few|TRBJ2-2|TRBV6-6
TGTGCCAGCAGTTACTCGATGCTAGGCGGGGAGCTGTTTTTT
CASSYSMLGGELFF